This T cell receptor beta chain was obtained from a study of technical replicates of blood from a few donors. V was pared by 1 base and J by 7 bases, with 5 bases of the junction left unmatched. The CDR3 sequence is 14 residues long. Germline V CDR1 and CDR2: SGHTA, FQGNSA. The protocol was immunoSEQ multiplex PCR, while the TCRdb copy is restricted to in-frame clones and leaves out a portion. The table lists some 60,000 clones, about 95% of them singletons. This clone has just one count. V gene TRBV7-2 combines with J gene TRBJ2-7, with 9 bases fitting TRBD1. The sequencing sample was made of PBMCs. This TCR was recovered from a human donor in good health. Some clones in this sample may be carry-over from other donors' samples. The CDR3, as DNA: TGTGCCAGCAGCTTAGAACAGGGGGCAAGGGAGCAGTACTTC. The encoded protein is CASSLEQGAREQYF.